The 14 T cell receptor beta chains listed next were all sequenced from one sample in a study of OX40 agonist ivuxolimab in advanced cancers. Some clones are missing from TCRdb's copy, which holds only in-frame ones; the method was immunoSEQ multiplex PCR. The profile shows about 31,000 clones, around 87% of them singletons. The material sequenced was CD4+ or CD8+ T cells sorted from blood, taken in a trial of the OX40 agonist ivuxolimab. All receptors derive from an adult with an advanced solid tumor such as melanoma, head and neck, liver or kidney cancer.

This rearrangement joins TRBV5-6 to TRBJ1-4; 8 bases are a match to TRBD1. V dropped 2 bases and J dropped 7; count of bases not matched to a gene: 10. This CDR3 is built from 16 residues. Germline values: CDR1 SGHDT, CDR2 YYEEEE. CDR3 protein: CASSFPSGGVGEKLFF. The CDR3 DNA follows: TGTGCCAGCAGCTTCCCATCAGGGGGCGTCGGTGAAAAACTGTTTTTT.

The rearrangement links TRBV5-6 to TRBJ1-2, with a possible D match to TRBD1 (5 bases). Trimming shortened V by 2 bases and J by 6 bases, and 11 bases separated the two germline ends. Germline lookup yields CDR1 SGHDT and CDR2 YYEEEE. The CDR3 is 13 amino acids. CDR3 sequence: CASSFGGSDGYTF. Here the CDR3 DNA reads TGTGCCAGCAGCTTTGGGGGATCAGATGGCTACACCTTC.

V and J are TRBV28 and TRBJ2-7; D is tentatively TRBD1 or TRBD2 (5 bases each). The germline gives CDR1 MDHEN, CDR2 SYDVKM. The length of the CDR3 is 15 residues. Trimming pared 7 bases from V and 5 bases from J, leaving 21 bases between. The CDR3 DNA sequence: TGTGCCAGCAACCGTATTCAGGGCCTCGGGAACGAGCAGTACTTC. Translated: CASNRIQGLGNEQYF.

This clone has only one observation. V and J are TRBV28 and TRBJ1-1; 8 positions agree with TRBD1. The CDR3 contains 12 residues. Germline CDR1 and CDR2: MDHEN and SYDVKM. With V trimmed by 9 bases and J by 9 bases, 9 bases remained unmatched. CDR3 sequence reads: CASNRGARQAFF. The CDR3 nucleotides are TGTGCCAGTAACAGGGGGGCCCGGCAAGCTTTCTTT.

The rearrangement uses TRBV30 and TRBJ2-1; 7 nucleotides agree with TRBD1. V lost 3 bases to trimming and J lost 9 bases; unmatched junction nucleotides: 8. Looked up from germline, CDR1 is GTSNPN and CDR2 is SVGIG (reference sequence). The CDR3 is 13 amino acids. CDR3 bases: TGTGCCTGGAGGGTGACAGGGATCGGTGAGCAGTTCTTC. It translates to CAWRVTGIGEQFF.

In its sample, this clone ranks as hyperexpanded. The rearrangement links TRBV27 to TRBJ1-3, with a weak D call TRBD1 (5 bases). Germline CDR1 is MNHEY and CDR2 is SMNVEV (reference sequence). V gave up 8 bases and J gave up 3 bases, with 11 bases separating them. The CDR3 is 13 residues long. Here the CDR3 reads CASRTGGGNTIYF. In DNA, the CDR3 is TGTGCCAGCCGTACAGGAGGTGGAAACACCATATATTTT.

The chain carries TRBV4-1 and TRBJ2-5, with TRBD2 matching 9 bases. This CDR3 comprises 17 residues. Germline V CDR1 and CDR2: MGHRA, YSYEKL. J lost 0 bases, V lost 0 bases, and 5 bases had no gene match. The DNA of the CDR3 is TGCGCCAGCAGCCAAGATCCCAGCGGGAGGAACCAAGAGACCCAGTACTTC. Encoded protein: CASSQDPSGRNQETQYF.

The gene calls are TRBV19 and TRBJ1-6, with a possible D match to TRBD1 (5 bases). The V and J ends lost 3 bases and 9 bases respectively, with 15 bases between them. The CDR3 is 15 amino acids. Germline CDR1 reads LNHDA; CDR2 reads SQIVND (reference sequence). The CDR3 DNA is TGTGCCAGTAGTATTTACCAGGGTTCCGCTTCACCCCTCCACTTT. Protein: CASSIYQGSASPLHF.

The rearrangement joins TRBV7-3 to TRBJ2-7; no definite D call. This CDR3 contains 13 residues. Germline CDR1 reads SGHTA; CDR2 reads FQGTGA. With 1 base removed from V and 1 base from J, the gap between germline ends came to 5 bases. The CDR3 is CASSLMESYEQYF. DNA of the CDR3: TGTGCCAGCAGCTTAATGGAATCCTACGAGCAGTACTTC. The entire variable domain, with the rest obtained from reference TRBV7-3 and TRBJ2-7, is as follows: GAGVSQTPSNKVTEKGKYVELRCDPISGHTALYWYRQSLGQGPEFLIYFQGTGAADDSGLPNDRFFAVRPEGSVSTLKIQRTERGDSAVYLCASSLMESYEQYFGPGTRLTVT.

This chain links TRBV19 with TRBJ2-5, with D possibly TRBD2 on 5 matching bases. Germline assignment: CDR1 LNHDA and CDR2 SQIVND (reference sequence). The CDR3 is 14 residues long. The germline V and J ends were trimmed by 2 bases and 3 bases, with 10 bases remaining between them. CDR3 in DNA: TGTGCCAGTAGTATACTATACGGGGAAGAGACCCAGTACTTC. This gives the protein CASSILYGEETQYF.

This clone has just a few counts. This same CDR3 is encoded by further DNA sequences in the sample. V usage is TRBV5-5 and J usage is TRBJ1-1; unclear D gene. This CDR3 is 15 amino acids long. The germline CDR1 and CDR2 sequences are SGHKS and YYEKEE (reference sequence). Trimming removed 1 base from V and 0 bases from J, with 10 bases in between. The CDR3 DNA is TGTGCCAGCAGCTTGTTCGCGGATATGAACACTGAAGCTTTCTTT. This codes for CASSLFADMNTEAFF.

The chain is built from TRBV13 and TRBJ2-1; a weak D match, TRBD1 (6 bases). Germline V gene lookup returns CDR1 PRHDT and CDR2 FYEKMQ (reference sequence). This CDR3 is built from 14 residues. The V gene lost 4 bases and the J gene lost 7 bases, with 14 bases spanning the gap. The chain's CDR3 is CASSSPITGNEQFF. CDR3 DNA sequence: TGTGCCAGCAGCTCGCCCATTACAGGGAATGAGCAGTTCTTC.

This sequence joins TRBV6-1 and TRBJ2-7, with 8 bases aligning to TRBD1. Unmatched junction bases numbered 7, after V lost 4 bases and J lost 5 bases. CDR3 length equals 14 residues. Germline CDR1 MNHNS, CDR2 SASEGT. The CDR3 region has the DNA TGTGCCAGCAGTGGCCGGACAGGGCGGGACGAGCAGTACTTC. This encodes CASSGRTGRDEQYF.

This chain uses TRBV25-1 with TRBJ2-7; D is unclear. This CDR3 is built from 14 residues. Trimming shortened V by 0 bases and J by 6 bases, and 12 bases separated the two germline ends. From germline, CDR1 is MGHDK and CDR2 SYGVNS. The CDR3 sequence: CASSEYRLGSEQYF. Here the CDR3 DNA reads TGTGCCAGCAGTGAATATCGGCTAGGCAGCGAGCAGTACTTC.